A selection of T cell receptor beta chains follows, all from one sample in a study of T cells after posttransplantation cyclophosphamide. The method was immunoSEQ multiplex PCR; TCRdb's version includes in-frame clones alone and lacks a portion of them. Among just under 20,000 clones, 87% were seen once, and the ten largest hold 7.3%. This material consisted of PBMCs, taken after allogeneic stem cell transplant with posttransplant cyclophosphamide. The receptors were sampled from a female patient in her thirties or forties who received an allogeneic stem cell transplant from a related donor, was CMV-positive, and had no GVHD. Some T cells may be the graft donor's. Both conserved end residues are part of each CDR3. The D gene is left open where the match is weak. For some rows the clone size is stated as once, few or many, or as a class when expanded; others skip it.

CDR3aa	CDR3nt	j_gene	v_gene	d_gene	abundance
CASSRGGDRGRHFSGANVLTF	TGCGCCAGCAGTCGGGGGGGGGACAGGGGTCGCCATTTCTCTGGGGCCAACGTCCTGACTTTC	TRBJ2-6	TRBV23-1	TRBD1	-
CASSEGTGGVSHYGYTF	TGTGCCAGCAGTGAAGGGACAGGGGGCGTAAGTCACTATGGCTACACCTTC	TRBJ1-2	TRBV2	TRBD1	-
CASSQGPGQSYEQYF	TGCGCCAGCAGCCAGGGACCGGGACAGTCCTACGAGCAGTACTTC	TRBJ2-7	TRBV4-3	TRBD1	-
CASSLGQGANTEAFF	TGTGCCAGCAGCTTAGGCCAAGGGGCGAACACTGAAGCTTTCTTT	TRBJ1-1	TRBV7-6	-	-
CASSLNGGPSGNTIYF	TGCGCCAGCAGCTTGAACGGGGGGCCCTCTGGAAACACCATATATTTT	TRBJ1-3	TRBV5-1	-	-
CASSEQQETQYF	TGTGCCAGCAGTGAACAGCAAGAGACCCAGTACTTC	TRBJ2-5	TRBV6-1	-	-
CASSLAAGEPGELFF	TGTGCCAGCAGCTTAGCGGCAGGGGAGCCCGGGGAGCTGTTTTTT	TRBJ2-2	TRBV7-2	-	-
CASSPRLAGLYNEQFF	TGTGCCAGCAGTCCGAGACTAGCGGGACTATACAATGAGCAGTTCTTC	TRBJ2-1	TRBV28	TRBD2	-
CASSLIAVIPYEQFF	TGTGCCAGCAGTTTAATAGCGGTAATTCCTTATGAGCAGTTCTTC	TRBJ2-1	TRBV27	-	-
CASSQVVSGYNEQFF	TGCGCCAGCAGCCAAGTGGTTAGCGGTTACAATGAGCAGTTCTTC	TRBJ2-1	TRBV4-1	-	medium-sized
CASSLWGVAGTPSDNEQFF	TGTGCCAGCAGTTTATGGGGGGTAGCGGGGACTCCCTCCGACAATGAGCAGTTCTTC	TRBJ2-1	TRBV28	TRBD2	-
CASSNSGRSTGELFF	TGTGCCAGCAGCAACAGCGGGAGGTCCACCGGGGAGCTGTTTTTT	TRBJ2-2	TRBV7-2	TRBD2	-
CASRGTAGNEQFF	TGTGCCAGCAGGGGGACAGCCGGAAATGAGCAGTTCTTC	TRBJ2-1	TRBV6-5	TRBD1	-
CASSLGAGNTGELFF	TGCGCCAGCAGCTTGGGGGCAGGGAACACCGGGGAGCTGTTTTTT	TRBJ2-2	TRBV5-1	-	-
CATAGGQLNTEAFF	TGTGCCACCGCGGGTGGGCAGCTGAACACTGAAGCTTTCTTT	TRBJ1-1	TRBV27	-	-
CASSDVHSYEQYF	TGTGCCAGCAGTGATGTTCACTCCTACGAGCAGTACTTC	TRBJ2-7	TRBV6-1	-	-
CASSRIGRETQYF	TGCGCCAGCAGCCGGATAGGGAGGGAGACCCAGTACTTC	TRBJ2-5	TRBV5-1	-	-
CASSEWVSGTEAFF	TGTGCCAGCAGTGAATGGGTCTCGGGCACTGAAGCTTTCTTT	TRBJ1-1	TRBV6-1	-	-
CASTPGHSINYGYTF	TGTGCCAGTACCCCGGGACACTCGATAAACTATGGCTACACCTTC	TRBJ1-2	TRBV19	-	-
CASSFSVQRGRTGELFF	TGTGCCAGCAGCTTTAGCGTACAGAGGGGGAGAACCGGGGAGCTGTTTTTT	TRBJ2-2	TRBV7-6	-	-
CASSLRGDRGTDTQYF	TGTGCCAGCAGCTTGAGAGGGGACAGGGGGACAGATACGCAGTATTTT	TRBJ2-3	TRBV7-8	TRBD1	-
CASRASGGVEQFF	TGCGCCAGCAGGGCTAGCGGGGGGGTGGAGCAGTTCTTC	TRBJ2-1	TRBV5-1	TRBD2	-
CASSQTDRWTGELFF	TGCGCCAGCAGCCAAACAGACAGATGGACCGGGGAGCTGTTTTTT	TRBJ2-2	TRBV4-3	-	-
CASSLEGSVLGQNEQYF	TGTGCCAGCAGCTTAGAAGGAAGTGTTTTAGGACAGAACGAGCAGTACTTC	TRBJ2-7	TRBV7-6	-	-
CASSRPEGRGHNEQFF	TGCGCCAGCAGCCGCCCGGAGGGCAGGGGGCATAATGAGCAGTTCTTC	TRBJ2-1	TRBV5-1	TRBD1	-
CAWSVGHNEQFF	TGTGCCTGGAGTGTGGGGCACAATGAGCAGTTCTTC	TRBJ2-1	TRBV30	-	-
CASSKSATGWETQYF	TGTGCCAGTAGTAAATCCGCGACAGGGTGGGAGACCCAGTACTTC	TRBJ2-5	TRBV19	TRBD1	-
CASSFLGQVDNEQFF	TGTGCCAGCAGTTTCTTAGGACAGGTTGACAATGAGCAGTTCTTC	TRBJ2-1	TRBV28	TRBD1	-
CASSQAGTSGIGEQFF	TGCGCCAGCAGCCAAGCCGGGACTAGCGGGATCGGTGAGCAGTTCTTC	TRBJ2-1	TRBV4-3	TRBD2	few
CASSLAQVRVEQFF	TGTGCCAGCAGCTTAGCGCAGGTCAGGGTGGAGCAGTTCTTC	TRBJ2-1	TRBV7-6	-	-
CASSPGTGPYNEQFF	TGCGCCAGCAGCCCCGGGACAGGGCCCTACAATGAGCAGTTCTTC	TRBJ2-1	TRBV5-1	TRBD1	-
CASSSRQGSGANVLTF	TGTGCCAGCAGCTCCCGACAGGGTAGTGGGGCCAACGTCCTGACTTTC	TRBJ2-6	TRBV7-3	TRBD1	-
CASSWTSGSEQFF	TGTGCCAGCAGCTGGACTAGCGGGAGTGAGCAGTTCTTC	TRBJ2-1	TRBV7-3	TRBD2	-
CASSLGPVSYEQYF	TGTGCCAGCAGCTTGGGTCCAGTCTCCTACGAGCAGTACTTC	TRBJ2-7	TRBV5-5	-	-
CASMPDRTDQPQHF	TGTGCCAGCATGCCGGACAGGACGGATCAGCCCCAGCATTTT	TRBJ1-5	TRBV2	TRBD1	-
CAIPRGGENYNEQFF	TGTGCCATCCCCCGGGGGGGAGAGAACTACAATGAGCAGTTCTTC	TRBJ2-1	TRBV5-4	TRBD2	-
CASSTRDRWNEKLFF	TGTGCCAGCAGCACAAGGGACAGGTGGAATGAAAAACTGTTTTTT	TRBJ1-4	TRBV28	TRBD1	-
CSVEIQAENIQYF	TGCAGCGTTGAGATACAGGCGGAGAACATTCAGTACTTC	TRBJ2-4	TRBV29-1	-	-
CASSSGLAKVSGANVLTF	TGTGCCAGCAGCTCTGGACTAGCGAAGGTCTCTGGGGCCAACGTCCTGACTTTC	TRBJ2-6	TRBV11-1	TRBD2	-
CARSLGASGQGAEDTQYF	TGTGCCAGAAGCTTAGGGGCATCGGGACAGGGGGCAGAGGATACGCAGTATTTT	TRBJ2-3	TRBV5-3	TRBD1	-
CASSQLAGGFNEQFF	TGTGCCAGCAGTCAACTAGCGGGAGGTTTTAATGAGCAGTTCTTC	TRBJ2-1	TRBV14	TRBD2	-
CASSPPPSTDTQYF	TGTGCCAGCAGTCCCCCCCCAAGCACAGATACGCAGTATTTT	TRBJ2-3	TRBV28	-	-
CASSLEAVFKTYEQYF	TGTGCCAGCAGCTTAGAAGCTGTCTTCAAAACCTACGAGCAGTACTTC	TRBJ2-7	TRBV7-6	-	-
CASSLEIGVTDTQYF	TGTGCCAGCAGCTTAGAAATTGGTGTGACTGATACGCAGTATTTT	TRBJ2-3	TRBV7-2	-	-
CASSRPTSGRASTDTQYF	TGTGCCAGCAGCCGACCCACTAGCGGGAGGGCTAGCACAGATACGCAGTATTTT	TRBJ2-3	TRBV5-4	TRBD2	-